The present TCR beta chain was sequenced within a study of blood T cell repertoires in COVID-19. Assay: immunoSEQ multiplex PCR; the TCRdb copy retains only in-frame clones and omits some. The sample contains about 370,000 clones, 70% to 90% of which appear only once. The table lists this clone with a count of one. The CDR3 contains 14 residues. Germline assignment: CDR1 SQVTM and CDR2 ANQGSEA. J gave up 1 base and V 5 bases, and 4 bases lay outside the gene matches. The clonotype was recovered from a woman aged 30 to 39 with COVID-19, enrolled during active disease. The rearrangement links TRBV29-1 to TRBJ2-2, with 7 nucleotides matching TRBD1. Sequencing input: peripheral blood. The CDR3 loop is CSVIRTGNTGELFF. The CDR3 coding sequence is TGCAGCGTTATTCGGACAGGGAACACCGGGGAGCTGTTTTTT.